These 2 T cell receptor beta chains were sequenced from one sample in a study of Graves' ophthalmopathy and Graves' hyperthyroidism. RNA transcripts were the template, and TCR beta CDR3 regions were amplified from them. First-round RT-PCR relied on HTBI primers, and a second-round multiplex PCR came next. A single record per CDR3 protein comes from TCRdb applying MiXCR to the multiplex PCR reads. The table includes 600,000 to 700,000 distinct CDR3 sequences, roughly 41% detected once. Sample: peripheral blood. The receptors here all came from an adult man with Graves' ophthalmopathy.

The gene calls are TRBV7-2 and TRBJ2-7, with D unresolved. CDR3 length equals 10 residues. CDR1 is SGHTA and CDR2 is FQGNSA in the germline V gene. Trimming cost V 11 bases and J 3 bases, with 8 bases left between them. The CDR3 nucleotides read TGTGCCTGGGCAGGCTACGAGCAGTACTTC. It encodes CAWAGYEQYF.

This clonotype appeared many times. This sequence joins TRBV11-2 and TRBJ1-6; D unclear. The CDR3 is 13 amino acids. V lost 3 bases and J lost 7, with 7 bases in between. Germline V CDR1 and CDR2: SGHAT, FQNNGV. CDR3 in DNA: TGTGCCAGCAGCTTTCGGGGAAATTCACCCCTCCACTTT. It yields the protein CASSFRGNSPLHF. The full variable domain, completed using reference TRBV11-2 and TRBJ1-6, is EAGVAQSPRYKIIEKRQSVAFWCNPISGHATLYWYQQILGQGPKLLIQFQNNGVVDDSQLPKDRFSAERLKGVDSTLKIQPAKLEDSAVYLCASSFRGNSPLHFGNGTRLTVT.